This T cell receptor (beta chain) stems from a study of cytomegalovirus exposure and HLA in healthy donors. The wider study: An earlier analysis identified more than 95 million unique TCR beta sequences in some 180 million T cells. Findings and caveats of the study: Previously analyzed data showed that most TCR beta V segments were productive at a frequency of about 87% or about 30%. TCR beta V- and J-gene trimming, according to a later analysis, was linked to a missense DCLRE1C variant. Among the CMV-associated chains, a few were confirmed in vitro as specific for CMV antigens.

After removal of 3 bases from V and 10 bases from J, the junction contained 10 bases not matched to a gene. There are 15 residues in the CDR3. Looked up from germline, CDR1 is SGHAT and CDR2 is FQNNGV. PCR was performed using 60 Vbeta and 13 Jbeta primers. Sequencing used immunoSEQ multiplex PCR; TCRdb keeps in-frame clones, though not all of them. The table includes under 200,000 clones, roughly four fifths detected once. About this clone: Its specificity is unknown.

The sequence came from a man in his thirties or forties in good health and CMV-seronegative. The chain employs TRBV11-2 and TRBJ2-3, with TRBD1 matching over 10 bases. Sequencing was done on a sample of PBMCs. The CDR3 DNA sequence: TGTGCCAGCAGCTTTCCCGGGACAGGGGCAATCGCGCAGTATTTT. Translating it yields CASSFPGTGAIAQYF.